The rows below give T cell receptor beta chains drawn from one sample of a study of OX40 agonist ivuxolimab in advanced cancers. Only in-frame clones appear in the TCRdb table, and some are missing; sequencing was by immunoSEQ multiplex PCR. This repertoire shows 65,000 to 70,000 clones, more than 80% found once; its top ten account for roughly 6.5%. Sequencing used CD4+ or CD8+ T cells sorted from blood, obtained in a trial of the OX40 agonist ivuxolimab. The receptors shown here come from an adult with an advanced solid tumor such as melanoma, head and neck, liver or kidney cancer. Each CDR3 is given with its conserved first and last residue. The order of the fields is V gene, D gene, J gene, clone size, CDR3 DNA, CDR3 protein. D genes are given only for firm matches. Rows give clone size only sometimes, using once, few, many, or a class for an expanded clone.

TRBV19	TRBD2	TRBJ2-5	.	TGTGCCAGTAGTATAGGGCTAGCGGGAACGCAAACCCAGTACTTC	CASSIGLAGTQTQYF
TRBV6-5	TRBD1	TRBJ2-7	once	TGTGCCAGCAGTTACTCGCCCGGGACAGGGGACTACGAGCAGTACTTC	CASSYSPGTGDYEQYF
TRBV5-6	TRBD1	TRBJ1-1	.	TGTGCCAGCAGCTGGAGGGGGCTGAACACTGAAGCTTTCTTT	CASSWRGLNTEAFF
TRBV4-2	TRBD1	TRBJ2-7	.	TGTGCCAGCAGCCAAGAACAGGGACAGGGCTCCTACGAGCAGTACTTC	CASSQEQGQGSYEQYF
TRBV2	.	TRBJ2-7	.	TGTGCCAGCAGTGAGGGACACTACGAGCAGTACTTC	CASSEGHYEQYF
TRBV7-8	TRBD1	TRBJ2-7	.	TGTGCCAGCAGCTTAGGACAGGGGGCTTACGAGCAGTACTTC	CASSLGQGAYEQYF
TRBV4-3	.	TRBJ1-1	.	TGCGCCAGCAGCCCCGGGCCTCTATGGGGGAACACTGAAGCTTTCTTT	CASSPGPLWGNTEAFF
TRBV6-5	.	TRBJ2-5	.	TGTGCCAGCAGTTACTCGGCTGAGAGCACCCAGTACTTC	CASSYSAESTQYF
TRBV9	.	TRBJ1-3	.	TGTGCCAGCAGCGGGGGCCAGTCTCGATCAAGGGCCATATATTTT	CASSGGQSRSRAIYF
TRBV18	TRBD1	TRBJ1-1	.	TGTGCCAGCTCAACGACAGGGGAAGGATACACTGAAGCTTTCTTT	CASSTTGEGYTEAFF
TRBV19	.	TRBJ1-1	.	TGTGCCAGTAGTATGTCGCACACTGAAGCTTTCTTT	CASSMSHTEAFF
TRBV19	.	TRBJ1-1	.	TGTGCCAGTAGAGTGGAGGGAAACACTGAAGCTTTCTTT	CASRVEGNTEAFF
TRBV19	.	TRBJ1-5	.	TGTGCCAGTAGTTCGGGCATCGGGAATTCGCGCCTGGGATCCCAGCATTTT	CASSSGIGNSRLGSQHF
TRBV7-3	.	TRBJ1-1	few	TGTGCCAGCAGCAGGGTGAACACTGAAGCTTTCTTT	CASSRVNTEAFF
TRBV7-6	TRBD1	TRBJ2-5	.	TGTGCCAGCAGCGACTACAGGGGCCTTGAGTCCCAGTACTTC	CASSDYRGLESQYF
TRBV27	TRBD1	TRBJ2-5	.	TGTGCCAGCAGTCCCGAGACAGGGGGCCAAGAGACCCAGTACTTC	CASSPETGGQETQYF
TRBV10-2	.	TRBJ2-5	.	TGCGCCAGCAGTGAGGGCGGACAAGAGACCCAGTACTTC	CASSEGGQETQYF
TRBV7-9	TRBD2	TRBJ2-1	.	TGTGCCAGCAGCTTCCCCGGGGGTAGCGGGCGAAGCTCCTACAATGAGCAGTTCTTC	CASSFPGGSGRSSYNEQFF
TRBV27	.	TRBJ2-1	.	TGTGCCAGCAGTTTTGTGGACGGGTTTAGTGATGAGCAGTTCTTC	CASSFVDGFSDEQFF
TRBV5-4	TRBD1	TRBJ2-3	.	TGTGCCAGCAGTTTGACAGGGAGAGATACGCAGTATTTT	CASSLTGRDTQYF
TRBV4-2	TRBD2	TRBJ2-3	.	TGTGCCAGCAGCCAAGGACTAGCGGGGTTTACTAGCACAGATACGCAGTATTTT	CASSQGLAGFTSTDTQYF
TRBV19	TRBD1	TRBJ1-5	.	TGTGCCAGTGGACAGGGGGGACAGCCCCAGCATTTT	CASGQGGQPQHF
TRBV5-1	TRBD1	TRBJ2-7	few	TGCGCCAGCAGCTTGGGCGGACAGGGGGGCTACTACGAGCAGTACTTC	CASSLGGQGGYYEQYF
TRBV27	TRBD1	TRBJ2-5	.	TGTGCCAGCAGTTTATTCGGACAGGGGGACGAAGAGACCCAGTACTTC	CASSLFGQGDEETQYF
TRBV27	.	TRBJ2-5	.	TGTGCCAGCAGAGGACAAATGGAAGAGACCCAGTACTTC	CASRGQMEETQYF
TRBV5-1	TRBD1	TRBJ1-6	.	TGCGCCAGCAGCTTGGGACAGGGCGGCTCACCCCTCCACTTT	CASSLGQGGSPLHF
TRBV29-1	.	TRBJ1-2	once	TGCAGCGTTGAAGACGCAGGTGACTATGGCTACACCTTC	CSVEDAGDYGYTF
TRBV7-9	.	TRBJ2-7	medium-sized	TGTGCCAGCAGCGGAGATCCGACGGACCGTTTCTACGAGCAGTACTTC	CASSGDPTDRFYEQYF
TRBV6-6	TRBD1	TRBJ2-1	.	TGTGCCAGCAGTTATGTAGGGGGCGGAAGTGATGAGCAGTTCTTC	CASSYVGGGSDEQFF
TRBV7-9	.	TRBJ1-2	.	TGTGCCAGCAGCTTACTGGGGTTTAACTATGGCTACACCTTC	CASSLLGFNYGYTF
TRBV7-9	TRBD1	TRBJ2-1	.	TGTGCCAGCAGCTTCCTGACAGGGTTCTACAATGAGCAGTTCTTC	CASSFLTGFYNEQFF
TRBV27	TRBD1	TRBJ1-4	.	TGTGCCAGCAGTGAGTACACAGGGGCGGCGGATGAAAAACTGTTTTTT	CASSEYTGAADEKLFF
TRBV27	.	TRBJ2-1	.	TGTGCCAGCAGTTCTACAGGAGAGCAGTTCTTC	CASSSTGEQFF
TRBV28	TRBD2	TRBJ2-7	.	TGTGCCAGCAGTTTTGAGACTAGCGGCTACGAGCAGTACTTC	CASSFETSGYEQYF
TRBV2	.	TRBJ1-5	.	TGTGCCAGCAGTGATCAAGCTAGCAATCAGCCCCAGCATTTT	CASSDQASNQPQHF
TRBV30	TRBD1	TRBJ1-2	.	TGTGCCTGGACCGACAGGGCTACTAACTATGGCTACACCTTC	CAWTDRATNYGYTF
TRBV19	TRBD1	TRBJ2-7	.	TGTGCCAGTAGTATCGGGACAGCAAAGTACTTC	CASSIGTAKYF
TRBV13	.	TRBJ1-1	.	TGTGCCAGCAGCTCTCCCGGGGGAACAAGGAACACTGAAGCTTTCTTT	CASSSPGGTRNTEAFF
TRBV28	.	TRBJ2-7	.	TGTGCCAGCAGTTTAGAAGGGGCCTACGAGCAGTACTTC	CASSLEGAYEQYF
TRBV19	TRBD2	TRBJ2-1	.	TGTGCCAGTAGTAATGCGGGAGACTTGGGGGGCTCCTACAATGAGCAGTTCTTC	CASSNAGDLGGSYNEQFF
TRBV30	.	TRBJ1-5	.	TGTGCCTGGAGTGGGCTTTATAGCAATCAGCCCCAGCATTTT	CAWSGLYSNQPQHF
TRBV4-3	TRBD1	TRBJ2-7	once	TGCGCCAGCAGCCAAGATGGGTTGTGGGACAGGGTTGACGAGCAGTACTTC	CASSQDGLWDRVDEQYF
TRBV7-9	TRBD1	TRBJ2-7	.	TGTGCCAGCAGCTTCGACAGGGGGTATTCCTACGAGCAGTACTTC	CASSFDRGYSYEQYF
TRBV19	TRBD2	TRBJ2-1	.	TGTGCCAGTAGTTTCAGCGGGGGGGATGAGCAGTTCTTC	CASSFSGGDEQFF
TRBV27	TRBD1	TRBJ1-2	.	TGTGCCAGCACCTGGGTCCCAGGGGGCTACTATGGCTACACCTTC	CASTWVPGGYYGYTF
TRBV4-1	TRBD1	TRBJ2-7	.	TGCGCCAGCAGCCAGGACAGGGTTGGCTACGAGCAGTACTTC	CASSQDRVGYEQYF
TRBV5-1	TRBD1	TRBJ2-7	.	TGCGCCAGCAGCTTAGGACAGGGGGCAATCTACGAGCAGTACTTC	CASSLGQGAIYEQYF
TRBV4-3	.	TRBJ1-5	.	TGCGCCAGCAGCCAAGATCGGGTCTATCAGCCCCAGCATTTT	CASSQDRVYQPQHF
TRBV9	.	TRBJ1-4	.	TGTGCCAGCAGCTCTGATGAAAAACTGTTTTTT	CASSSDEKLFF
TRBV29-1	TRBD2	TRBJ2-7	.	TGCAGCGTTCTTGGGGCTAGCGGGGGACACGAGCAGTACTTC	CSVLGASGGHEQYF
TRBV11-2	.	TRBJ2-2	few	TGTGCCAGCAGCTTATTTGGAGCCGGGGAGCTGTTTTTT	CASSLFGAGELFF